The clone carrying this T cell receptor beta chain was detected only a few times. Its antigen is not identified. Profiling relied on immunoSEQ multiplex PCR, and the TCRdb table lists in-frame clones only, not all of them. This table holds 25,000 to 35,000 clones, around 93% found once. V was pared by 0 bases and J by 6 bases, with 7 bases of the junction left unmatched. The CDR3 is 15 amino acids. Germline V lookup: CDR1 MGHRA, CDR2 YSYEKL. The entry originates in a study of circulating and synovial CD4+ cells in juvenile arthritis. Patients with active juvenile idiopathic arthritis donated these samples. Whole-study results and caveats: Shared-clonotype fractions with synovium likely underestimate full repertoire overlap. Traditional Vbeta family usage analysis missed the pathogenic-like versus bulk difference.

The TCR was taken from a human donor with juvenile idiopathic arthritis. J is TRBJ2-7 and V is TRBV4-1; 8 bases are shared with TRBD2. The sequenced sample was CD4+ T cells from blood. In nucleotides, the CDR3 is TGCGCCAGCAGCCAAGACAGCGGGGGAGAGGGCGAGCAGTACTTC. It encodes CASSQDSGGEGEQYF.